A selection of T cell receptor beta chains follows, all from one sample in a study of T cell responses to AZD1222 COVID-19 vaccine. The data were produced by immunoSEQ multiplex PCR, yet TCRdb's version contains in-frame clones alone and is incomplete. The sample lists tens of thousands of clones, 70% to 90% occurring once. The sequencing used peripheral blood, collected on day 0 of AZD1222 vaccination. The receptor source for this set is an adult in good health. CDR3s include the opening cysteine and the closing phenylalanine or tryptophan. Fields, in order: D gene, J gene, CDR3 length, clone size, V gene, CDR3 protein, CDR3 DNA. The D gene is left open where the match is weak. Some rows mark clone size as missing; the rest say once, few, many or name a class of expanded clone.

D gene: TRBD2; J gene: TRBJ2-1; CDR3 length: 16; clone size: NA; V gene: TRBV7-6; CDR3 protein: CASSRIAGGSYNEQFF; CDR3 DNA: TGTGCCAGCAGCCGTATAGCGGGGGGCTCCTACAATGAGCAGTTCTTC
D gene: TRBD2; J gene: TRBJ2-1; CDR3 length: 15; clone size: NA; V gene: TRBV6-1; CDR3 protein: CASSEWTSGYNEQFF; CDR3 DNA: TGTGCCAGCAGTGAATGGACTAGCGGCTACAATGAGCAGTTCTTC
D gene: TRBD2; J gene: TRBJ2-1; CDR3 length: 15; clone size: NA; V gene: TRBV6-5; CDR3 protein: CASSYPQRGGNEQFF; CDR3 DNA: TGTGCCAGCAGTTACCCCCAGCGGGGAGGGAATGAGCAGTTCTTC
D gene: NA; J gene: TRBJ1-1; CDR3 length: 16; clone size: NA; V gene: TRBV19; CDR3 protein: CASSMGTGPVNTEAFF; CDR3 DNA: TGTGCCAGTAGTATGGGCACAGGGCCGGTGAACACTGAAGCTTTCTTT
D gene: NA; J gene: TRBJ2-2; CDR3 length: 15; clone size: NA; V gene: TRBV11-3; CDR3 protein: CASSRGDLNTGELFF; CDR3 DNA: TGTGCCAGCAGCCGAGGGGATCTGAACACCGGGGAGCTGTTTTTT
D gene: TRBD1; J gene: TRBJ2-7; CDR3 length: 16; clone size: NA; V gene: TRBV28; CDR3 protein: CASSMETGGESYEQYF; CDR3 DNA: TGTGCCAGCAGTATGGAGACAGGGGGCGAAAGCTACGAGCAGTACTTC
D gene: NA; J gene: TRBJ1-1; CDR3 length: 13; clone size: NA; V gene: TRBV7-7; CDR3 protein: CASSLDRGGEAFF; CDR3 DNA: TGTGCTAGCAGCTTAGACCGTGGGGGTGAAGCTTTCTTT
D gene: TRBD2; J gene: TRBJ2-1; CDR3 length: 17; clone size: NA; V gene: TRBV19; CDR3 protein: CASSPTSGDGGYNEQFF; CDR3 DNA: TGTGCCAGTAGTCCCACTAGCGGAGATGGCGGGTACAATGAGCAGTTCTTC
D gene: TRBD2; J gene: TRBJ2-3; CDR3 length: 14; clone size: medium-sized; V gene: TRBV6-4; CDR3 protein: CASSEAGETDTQYF; CDR3 DNA: TGTGCCAGCAGTGAAGCGGGAGAAACAGATACGCAGTATTTT
D gene: NA; J gene: TRBJ2-3; CDR3 length: 14; clone size: NA; V gene: TRBV5-1; CDR3 protein: CASSPSYSGDTQYF; CDR3 DNA: TGCGCCAGCAGCCCGAGTTACTCGGGAGATACGCAGTATTTT
D gene: NA; J gene: TRBJ2-1; CDR3 length: 15; clone size: NA; V gene: TRBV11-2; CDR3 protein: CASSLGGGSHNEQFF; CDR3 DNA: TGTGCCAGCAGCTTGGGGGGCGGGAGCCACAATGAGCAGTTCTTC
D gene: NA; J gene: TRBJ2-5; CDR3 length: 13; clone size: NA; V gene: TRBV7-2; CDR3 protein: CASKPGPQETQYF; CDR3 DNA: TGTGCCAGCAAACCGGGACCACAAGAGACCCAGTACTTC
D gene: NA; J gene: TRBJ1-2; CDR3 length: 12; clone size: NA; V gene: TRBV2; CDR3 protein: CASAAGLYGYTF; CDR3 DNA: TGTGCCAGCGCAGCTGGCCTCTATGGCTACACCTTC
D gene: NA; J gene: TRBJ2-7; CDR3 length: 12; clone size: NA; V gene: TRBV7-9; CDR3 protein: CASSLNSYEQYF; CDR3 DNA: TGTGCCAGCAGCTTAAACTCCTACGAGCAGTACTTC
D gene: NA; J gene: TRBJ2-7; CDR3 length: 16; clone size: NA; V gene: TRBV7-3; CDR3 protein: CASSLLRLGNSYEQYF; CDR3 DNA: TGTGCCAGCAGCTTATTAAGGCTGGGCAACTCCTACGAGCAGTACTTC
D gene: TRBD1; J gene: TRBJ1-2; CDR3 length: 15; clone size: NA; V gene: TRBV25-1; CDR3 protein: CASSGSRQGVRGYTF; CDR3 DNA: TGTGCCAGCAGTGGATCTAGACAGGGAGTGAGGGGCTACACCTTC
D gene: TRBD1; J gene: TRBJ2-7; CDR3 length: 14; clone size: NA; V gene: TRBV3-1/TRBV3-2; CDR3 protein: CASSLTGGSYEQYF; CDR3 DNA: TGTGCCAGCAGCCTCACAGGGGGCAGCTACGAGCAGTACTTC
D gene: NA; J gene: TRBJ1-2; CDR3 length: 13; clone size: NA; V gene: TRBV5-1; CDR3 protein: CASSSGAGSGYTF; CDR3 DNA: TGCGCCAGCAGCTCCGGGGCAGGGAGCGGCTACACCTTC
D gene: NA; J gene: TRBJ1-1; CDR3 length: 17; clone size: NA; V gene: TRBV14; CDR3 protein: CASSHLITGTKNTEAFF; CDR3 DNA: TGTGCCAGCAGCCACTTAATTACCGGGACAAAGAACACTGAAGCTTTCTTT
D gene: NA; J gene: TRBJ2-1; CDR3 length: 15; clone size: NA; V gene: TRBV29-1; CDR3 protein: CSVDGLGAVYNEQFF; CDR3 DNA: TGCAGCGTTGACGGGCTGGGGGCGGTGTACAATGAGCAGTTCTTC
D gene: TRBD1; J gene: TRBJ1-1; CDR3 length: 14; clone size: NA; V gene: TRBV28; CDR3 protein: CASSPGQGKSEAFF; CDR3 DNA: TGTGCCAGCAGTCCGGGACAGGGGAAATCTGAAGCTTTCTTT
D gene: NA; J gene: TRBJ1-1; CDR3 length: 14; clone size: NA; V gene: TRBV11-3; CDR3 protein: CASSKGPTNTEAFF; CDR3 DNA: TGTGCCAGCAGCAAGGGACCGACGAACACTGAAGCTTTCTTT
D gene: TRBD2; J gene: TRBJ2-7; CDR3 length: 15; clone size: NA; V gene: TRBV6-5; CDR3 protein: CASSYSSGIVYEQYF; CDR3 DNA: TGTGCCAGCAGTTACTCTAGCGGGATAGTCTACGAGCAGTACTTC
D gene: NA; J gene: TRBJ1-5; CDR3 length: 15; clone size: NA; V gene: TRBV28; CDR3 protein: CASSWGTASNQPQHF; CDR3 DNA: TGTGCCAGCAGTTGGGGGACGGCAAGCAATCAGCCCCAGCATTTT
D gene: NA; J gene: TRBJ1-1; CDR3 length: 20; clone size: NA; V gene: TRBV6-2/TRBV6-3; CDR3 protein: CASSYSVLLGTDGGITEAFF; CDR3 DNA: TGTGCCAGCAGTTACAGTGTTTTGTTAGGGACTGACGGGGGGATCACTGAAGCTTTCTTT
D gene: NA; J gene: TRBJ2-2; CDR3 length: 13; clone size: NA; V gene: TRBV11-2; CDR3 protein: CASSSSGTGELFF; CDR3 DNA: TGTGCCAGCAGCAGTTCGGGGACCGGGGAGCTGTTTTTT
D gene: NA; J gene: TRBJ2-1; CDR3 length: 16; clone size: NA; V gene: TRBV28; CDR3 protein: CASSTQLERSYNEQFF; CDR3 DNA: TGTGCCAGCAGTACCCAGCTCGAACGCTCCTACAATGAGCAGTTCTTC
D gene: NA; J gene: TRBJ1-2; CDR3 length: 15; clone size: NA; V gene: TRBV11-2; CDR3 protein: CASSHPRDGDYGYTF; CDR3 DNA: TGTGCCAGCAGCCACCCCCGGGACGGGGATTATGGCTACACCTTC
D gene: NA; J gene: TRBJ2-1; CDR3 length: 16; clone size: NA; V gene: TRBV18; CDR3 protein: CASSGGGAGTYNEQFF; CDR3 DNA: TGTGCCAGCTCAGGCGGTGGGGCAGGGACCTACAATGAGCAGTTCTTC
D gene: TRBD2; J gene: TRBJ2-7; CDR3 length: 15; clone size: once; V gene: TRBV7-8; CDR3 protein: CASSPGRGRAYEQYF; CDR3 DNA: TGTGCCAGCAGTCCGGGGCGAGGGAGGGCCTACGAGCAGTACTTC
D gene: NA; J gene: TRBJ1-1; CDR3 length: 17; clone size: NA; V gene: TRBV30; CDR3 protein: CAWTRRNMGQGNTEAFF; CDR3 DNA: TGTGCCTGGACAAGAAGGAATATGGGGCAGGGTAACACTGAAGCTTTCTTT
D gene: NA; J gene: TRBJ1-2; CDR3 length: 11; clone size: NA; V gene: TRBV3-1/TRBV3-2; CDR3 protein: CASSQEGGYTF; CDR3 DNA: TGTGCCAGCAGCCAAGAGGGTGGCTACACCTTC
D gene: NA; J gene: TRBJ2-1; CDR3 length: 19; clone size: NA; V gene: TRBV7-8; CDR3 protein: CASSFRGGSLLEVYNEQFF; CDR3 DNA: TGTGCCAGCAGCTTTCGTGGAGGGTCATTACTAGAGGTGTACAATGAGCAGTTCTTC
D gene: TRBD1; J gene: TRBJ1-5; CDR3 length: 13; clone size: NA; V gene: TRBV6-5; CDR3 protein: CASRTGYDQPQHF; CDR3 DNA: TGTGCCAGCAGGACAGGGTACGATCAGCCCCAGCATTTT
D gene: NA; J gene: TRBJ2-7; CDR3 length: 16; clone size: NA; V gene: TRBV20-1; CDR3 protein: CSASDGPKGGSYEQYF; CDR3 DNA: TGCAGTGCTAGTGACGGGCCGAAAGGGGGCTCCTACGAGCAGTACTTC
D gene: TRBD2; J gene: TRBJ2-7; CDR3 length: 15; clone size: NA; V gene: TRBV9; CDR3 protein: CASSSQTSGIYEQYF; CDR3 DNA: TGTGCCAGCAGCTCACAGACTAGCGGAATATACGAGCAGTACTTC
D gene: NA; J gene: TRBJ2-3; CDR3 length: 15; clone size: NA; V gene: TRBV5-5; CDR3 protein: CASSLLSRARDTQYF; CDR3 DNA: TGTGCCAGCAGCTTGTTGTCCAGGGCCAGAGATACGCAGTATTTT